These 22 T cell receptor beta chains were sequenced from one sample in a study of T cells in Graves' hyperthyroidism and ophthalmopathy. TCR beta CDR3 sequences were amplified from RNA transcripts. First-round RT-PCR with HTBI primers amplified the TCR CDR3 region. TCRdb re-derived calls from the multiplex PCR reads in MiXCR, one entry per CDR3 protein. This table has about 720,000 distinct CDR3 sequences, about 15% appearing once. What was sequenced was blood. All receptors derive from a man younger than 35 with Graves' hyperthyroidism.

CDR3 in DNA: TGTGCCAGCAGTGAATTTCCAGGGGAAGAGACCCAGTACTTC. It specifies CASSEFPGEETQYF. V gene TRBV25-1 combines with J gene TRBJ2-5; D might be TRBD1 (6 bases). Trimming cost V 1 base and J 3 bases, with 9 bases left between them. Germline V gene data show CDR1 as MGHDK and CDR2 as SYGVNS. The CDR3 is made up of 14 amino acids.

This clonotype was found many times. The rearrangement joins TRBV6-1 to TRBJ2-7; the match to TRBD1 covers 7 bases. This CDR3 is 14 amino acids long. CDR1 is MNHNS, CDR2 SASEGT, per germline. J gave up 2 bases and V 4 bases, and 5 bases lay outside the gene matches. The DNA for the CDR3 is TGTGCCAGCAGTGGTTCAGGGGGAACCTACGAGCAGTACTTC. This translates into CASSGSGGTYEQYF.

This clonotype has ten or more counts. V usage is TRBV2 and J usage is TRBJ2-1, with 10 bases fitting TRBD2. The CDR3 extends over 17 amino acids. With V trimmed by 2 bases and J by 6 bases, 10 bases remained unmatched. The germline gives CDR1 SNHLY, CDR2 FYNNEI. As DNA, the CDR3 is TGTGCCAGCAGTGAAAGAGCGGGAGGGCCTTATCGCAATGAGCAGTTCTTC. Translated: CASSERAGGPYRNEQFF.

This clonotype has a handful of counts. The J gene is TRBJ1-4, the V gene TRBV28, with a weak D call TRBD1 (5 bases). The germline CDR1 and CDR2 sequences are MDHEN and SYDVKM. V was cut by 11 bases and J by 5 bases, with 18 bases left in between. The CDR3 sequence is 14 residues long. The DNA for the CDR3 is TGTGCCGGGCGCCTCGGACAATTAAATGAAAAACTGTTTTTT. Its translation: CAGRLGQLNEKLFF.

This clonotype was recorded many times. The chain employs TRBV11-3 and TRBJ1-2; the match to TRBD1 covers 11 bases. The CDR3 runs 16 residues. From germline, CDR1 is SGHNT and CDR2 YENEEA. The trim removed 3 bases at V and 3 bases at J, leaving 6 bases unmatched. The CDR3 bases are TGTGCCAGCAGCTTCGGGACAGGGGGTTTCGACTATGGCTACACCTTC. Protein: CASSFGTGGFDYGYTF.

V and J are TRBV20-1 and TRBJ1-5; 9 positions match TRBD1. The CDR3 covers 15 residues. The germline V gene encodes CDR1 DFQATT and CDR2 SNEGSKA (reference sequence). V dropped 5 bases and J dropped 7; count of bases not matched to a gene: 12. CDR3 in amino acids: CSAPDRGRELQPQHF. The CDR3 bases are TGCAGTGCTCCGGACAGGGGAAGAGAGTTGCAGCCCCAGCATTTT.

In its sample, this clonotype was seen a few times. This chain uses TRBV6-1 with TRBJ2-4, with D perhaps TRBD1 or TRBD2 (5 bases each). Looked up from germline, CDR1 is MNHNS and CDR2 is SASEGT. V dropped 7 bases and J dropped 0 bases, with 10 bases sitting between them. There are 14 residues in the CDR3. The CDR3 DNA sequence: TGTGCCAGCACCAGGGACCTAGCCAAAAACATTCAGTACTTC. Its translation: CASTRDLAKNIQYF.

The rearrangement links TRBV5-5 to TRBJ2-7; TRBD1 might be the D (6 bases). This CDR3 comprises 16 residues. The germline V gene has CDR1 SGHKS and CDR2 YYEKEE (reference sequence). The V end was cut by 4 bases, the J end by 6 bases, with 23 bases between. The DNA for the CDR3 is TGTGCCAGCAGCCTCCCCCGAATATCAGGGGTAGGCGAGCAGTACTTC. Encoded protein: CASSLPRISGVGEQYF.

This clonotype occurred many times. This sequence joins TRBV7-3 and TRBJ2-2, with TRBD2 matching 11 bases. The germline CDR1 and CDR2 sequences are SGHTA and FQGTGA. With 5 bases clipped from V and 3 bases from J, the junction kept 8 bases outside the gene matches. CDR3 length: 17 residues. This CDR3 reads CASSRNRLAGYTGELFF. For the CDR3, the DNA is TGTGCCAGCAGCCGAAATAGACTAGCGGGATACACCGGGGAGCTGTTTTTT.

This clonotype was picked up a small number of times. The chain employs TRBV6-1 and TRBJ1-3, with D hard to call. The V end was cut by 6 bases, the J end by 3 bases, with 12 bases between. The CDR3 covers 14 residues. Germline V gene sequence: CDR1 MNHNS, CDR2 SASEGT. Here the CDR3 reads CASRPWRDGNTIYF. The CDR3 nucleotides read TGTGCCAGCAGACCCTGGAGGGATGGAAACACCATATATTTT.

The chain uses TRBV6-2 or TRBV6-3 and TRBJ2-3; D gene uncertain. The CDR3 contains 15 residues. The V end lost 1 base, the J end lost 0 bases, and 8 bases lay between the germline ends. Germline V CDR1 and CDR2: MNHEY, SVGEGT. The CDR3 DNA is TGTGCCAGCAGTTACTATCCCTCTAGCACAGATACGCAGTATTTT. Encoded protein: CASSYYPSSTDTQYF.

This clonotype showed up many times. The DNA of the CDR3 is TGCGCCAGCAGCCCCGGGACCACTCCTCCAGATACGCAGTATTTT. This translates into CASSPGTTPPDTQYF. The chain recombines TRBV5-1 with TRBJ2-3; the D call may be TRBD1 or TRBD2 (5 bases each). The CDR3 loop spans 15 amino acids. The germline V gene encodes CDR1 SGHRS and CDR2 YFSETQ. V was pared by 4 bases and J by 4 bases, with 16 bases between.

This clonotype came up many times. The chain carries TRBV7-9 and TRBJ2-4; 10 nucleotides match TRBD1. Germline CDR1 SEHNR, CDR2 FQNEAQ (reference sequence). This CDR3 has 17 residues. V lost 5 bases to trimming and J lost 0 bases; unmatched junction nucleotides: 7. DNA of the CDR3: TGTGCCAGCAGCCCTCGGGACAGGGGACTAGCCAAAAACATTCAGTACTTC. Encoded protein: CASSPRDRGLAKNIQYF.

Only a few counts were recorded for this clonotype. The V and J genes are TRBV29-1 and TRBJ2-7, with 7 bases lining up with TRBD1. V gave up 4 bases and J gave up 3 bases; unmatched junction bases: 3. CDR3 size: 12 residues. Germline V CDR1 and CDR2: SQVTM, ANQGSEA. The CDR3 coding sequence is TGCAGCGTTGCACAGGGGTACTACGAGCAGTACTTC. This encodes CSVAQGYYEQYF.

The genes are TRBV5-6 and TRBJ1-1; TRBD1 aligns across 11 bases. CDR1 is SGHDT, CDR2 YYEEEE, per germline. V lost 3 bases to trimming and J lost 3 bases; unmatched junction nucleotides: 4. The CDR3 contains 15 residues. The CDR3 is CASSSTGQGDTEAFF. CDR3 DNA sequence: TGTGCCAGCAGCTCGACGGGACAGGGGGACACTGAAGCTTTCTTT. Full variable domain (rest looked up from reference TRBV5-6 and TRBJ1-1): DAGVTQSPTHLIKTRGQQVTLRCSPKSGHDTVSWYQQALGQGPQFIFQYYEEEERQRGNFPDRFSGHQFPNYSSELNVNALLLGDSALYLCASSSTGQGDTEAFFGQGTRLTVV.

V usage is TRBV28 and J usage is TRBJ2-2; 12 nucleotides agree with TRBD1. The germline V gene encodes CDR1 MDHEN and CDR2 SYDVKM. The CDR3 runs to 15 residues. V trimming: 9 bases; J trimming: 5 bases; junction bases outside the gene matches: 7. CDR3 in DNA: TGTGCCAGTGGGGGACAGGGGGCGGGGACCGGGGAGCTGTTTTTT. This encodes CASGGQGAGTGELFF. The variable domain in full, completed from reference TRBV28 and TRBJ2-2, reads DVKVTQSSRYLVKRTGEKVFLECVQDMDHENMFWYRQDPGLGLRLIYFSYDVKMKEKGDIPEGYSVSREKKERFSLILESASTNQTSMYLCASGGQGAGTGELFFGEGSRLTVL.

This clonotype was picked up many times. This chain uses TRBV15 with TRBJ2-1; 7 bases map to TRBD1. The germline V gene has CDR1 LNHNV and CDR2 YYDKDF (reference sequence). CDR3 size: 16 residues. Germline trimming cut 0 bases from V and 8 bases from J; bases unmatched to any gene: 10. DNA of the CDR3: TGTGCCACCAGCAGAGATGGCGGCAACAGGGGTCATGAGCAGTTCTTC. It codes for CATSRDGGNRGHEQFF.

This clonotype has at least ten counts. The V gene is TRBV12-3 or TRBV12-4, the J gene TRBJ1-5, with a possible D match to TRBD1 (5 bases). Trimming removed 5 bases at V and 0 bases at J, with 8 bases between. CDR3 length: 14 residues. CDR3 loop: CASSGGGSNQPQHF. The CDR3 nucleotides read TGTGCCAGCAGTGGGGGTGGTAGCAATCAGCCCCAGCATTTT.

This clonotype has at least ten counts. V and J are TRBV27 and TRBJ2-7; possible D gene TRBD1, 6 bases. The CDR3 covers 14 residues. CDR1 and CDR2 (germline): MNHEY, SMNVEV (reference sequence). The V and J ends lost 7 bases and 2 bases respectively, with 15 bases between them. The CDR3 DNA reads TGTGCCAGCAAAACAGACAGGTTAGCCTACGAGCAGTACTTC. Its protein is CASKTDRLAYEQYF.

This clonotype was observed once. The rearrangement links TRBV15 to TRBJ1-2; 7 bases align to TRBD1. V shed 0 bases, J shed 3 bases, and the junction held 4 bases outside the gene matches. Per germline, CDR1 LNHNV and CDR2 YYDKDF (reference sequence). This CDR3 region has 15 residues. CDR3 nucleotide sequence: TGTGCCACCAGCAGAGAACAGGGGAGCGACTATGGCTACACCTTC. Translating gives CATSREQGSDYGYTF.

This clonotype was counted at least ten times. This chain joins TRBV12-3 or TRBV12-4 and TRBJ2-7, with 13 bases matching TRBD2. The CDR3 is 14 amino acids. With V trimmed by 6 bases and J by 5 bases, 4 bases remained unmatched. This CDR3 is CASRGGLAGDEQYF. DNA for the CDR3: TGTGCCAGCAGGGGTGGACTAGCGGGAGACGAGCAGTACTTC.

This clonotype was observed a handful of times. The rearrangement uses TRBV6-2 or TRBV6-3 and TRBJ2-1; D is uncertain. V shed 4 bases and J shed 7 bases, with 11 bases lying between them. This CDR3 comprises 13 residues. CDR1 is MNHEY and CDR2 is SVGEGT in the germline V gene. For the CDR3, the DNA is TGTGCCAGCAGTTTCTCCATTATAAATGAGCAGTTCTTC. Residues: CASSFSIINEQFF.